This is a list of T cell receptor beta chains from one sample in a study of blood T cell repertoires in COVID-19. Data came from immunoSEQ multiplex PCR; TCRdb stores just in-frame clones and leaves some out. The data hold about 130,000 clones, with around 90% observed a single time. Sequencing input: peripheral blood. The receptors were gathered from a man aged 55 to 69 with COVID-19, enrolled during active disease. Each CDR3 is given with its conserved first and last residue. The order of the fields is CDR3 length, clone size, V gene, J gene, D gene, CDR3 protein, CDR3 DNA. A D gene is named only where the DNA matches it firmly. Clone size appears in some rows only: once, few, many, or a class for an expanded clone.

15	NA	TRBV28	TRBJ2-3	NA	CASTPGGGATDTQYF	TGTGCCAGCACCCCAGGTGGAGGGGCGACAGATACGCAGTATTTT
17	NA	TRBV5-5	TRBJ1-4	NA	CASSLDLGDSTNEKLFF	TGTGCCAGCAGCTTGGATCTAGGGGATTCAACTAATGAAAAACTGTTTTTT
14	once	TRBV4-3	TRBJ1-1	NA	CASSQETGNTEAFF	TGCGCCAGCAGCCAAGAAACAGGGAACACTGAAGCTTTCTTT
12	NA	TRBV19	TRBJ1-1	NA	CASHWAGLEAFF	TGTGCCAGCCACTGGGCAGGGCTTGAAGCTTTCTTT
14	NA	TRBV29-1	TRBJ2-1	TRBD1	CSATGTGLYNEQFF	TGCAGCGCGACTGGGACAGGTCTCTACAATGAGCAGTTCTTC
16	NA	TRBV19	TRBJ1-5	NA	CASIGWGQGANQPQHF	TGTGCCAGTATCGGTTGGGGGCAGGGTGCCAATCAGCCCCAGCATTTT
15	NA	TRBV3-1/TRBV3-2	TRBJ2-7	TRBD2	CASSQDWSGGYEQYF	TGTGCCAGCAGCCAAGATTGGAGCGGGGGCTACGAGCAGTACTTC
15	NA	TRBV15	TRBJ2-4	NA	CATSTRRLAKNIQYF	TGTGCCACCAGCACCAGGAGGCTAGCCAAAAACATTCAGTACTTC
13	NA	TRBV2	TRBJ2-1	NA	CASKNRGYNEQFF	TGTGCCAGCAAGAATAGGGGCTACAATGAGCAGTTCTTC
17	NA	TRBV7-2	TRBJ2-3	TRBD2	CASSLRTSGGPTDTQYF	TGTGCCAGCAGCTTGCGGACTAGCGGGGGCCCCACAGATACGCAGTATTTT
15	NA	TRBV11-2	TRBJ2-2	NA	CASSLNFEARGELFF	TGTGCCAGCAGCTTAAATTTTGAGGCACGCGGGGAGCTGTTTTTT